A single sample gave rise to the 20 T cell receptor beta chains below, sequenced in a study of CD8 T cells in ankylosing spondylitis. One entry per CDR3 protein, called by TCRdb with MiXCR from the 5' RACE reads. The table has about 220,000 distinct CDR3 sequences, approximately 24% seen once. Sequencing was performed on blood, either unsorted or a sorted T cell fraction (not recorded which). These receptors originate from a male donor with ankylosing spondylitis or in good health (not recorded which).

This clonotype was detected many times. The chain uses TRBV12-3 or TRBV12-4 and TRBJ2-5; 8 bases are shared with TRBD2. The CDR3 covers 14 residues. Losses at the gene ends were 4 bases for V and 4 bases for J; bases not matched to a gene: 5. The CDR3, as DNA: TGTGCCAGCAGTTCACTGGCGGGGGGAGAGACCCAGTACTTC. Amino acids: CASSSLAGGETQYF.

This clonotype was recorded at least ten times. The rearrangement joins TRBV4-1 to TRBJ1-5; D unclear. V shed 3 bases and J shed 3 bases, with 6 bases lying between them. CDR1 and CDR2 (germline): MGHRA, YSYEKL. The CDR3 totals 13 residues. This CDR3 is CASSQGFNQPQHF. DNA for the CDR3: TGCGCCAGCAGCCAGGGTTTCAATCAGCCCCAGCATTTT.

This clonotype was seen ten or more times. The gene calls are TRBV20-1 and TRBJ2-1, with D unclear. The V gene's germline CDR1 is DFQATT and CDR2 SNEGSKA (reference sequence). CDR3 length equals 12 residues. Trimming stripped 2 bases from V and 6 bases from J, with 8 bases between. CDR3 coding DNA: TGCAGTGCTAGAATAGGGCTCAATGAGCAGTTCTTC. Translated, it gives CSARIGLNEQFF.

This sequence joins TRBV20-1 and TRBJ2-5; TRBD1 matches 10 bases. V lost 3 bases, J lost 5 bases, and 6 bases stayed unmatched. The germline V gene has CDR1 DFQATT and CDR2 SNEGSKA (reference sequence). The CDR3 has 14 residues. The CDR3 region is CSASQTGGKETQYF. Written as DNA, the CDR3 is TGCAGTGCTAGCCAGACAGGGGGCAAGGAGACCCAGTACTTC.

The chain has TRBV10-3 and TRBJ2-5, with D possibly TRBD2 on 6 matching bases. V lost 0 bases, J lost 5 bases, and 7 bases lay in between. CDR3 length equals 13 residues. From germline, CDR1 is ENHRY and CDR2 SYGVKD. CDR3 in amino acids: CAISESGRETQYF. Written as DNA, the CDR3 is TGTGCCATCAGTGAGTCGGGGAGGGAGACCCAGTACTTC.

The chain has TRBV10-3 and TRBJ1-1, with D uncertain. The CDR3 has 13 amino acids. Trimming removed 3 bases at V and 4 bases at J, with 9 bases between. Germline loops: CDR1 ENHRY, CDR2 SYGVKD. The CDR3 nucleotides are TGTGCCATCAGTGAATGGGGAGGCACTGAAGCTTTCTTT. This encodes CAISEWGGTEAFF.

This clonotype was seen at least ten times. The rearrangement uses TRBV4-3 and TRBJ2-1, with unresolved D. CDR3 length: 13 amino acids. Germline V gene sequence: CDR1 LGHNA, CDR2 YSLEER. V was clipped by 4 bases and J by 9 bases, with 13 bases between them. CDR3 protein: CASSPRIGAEQFF. The CDR3 DNA reads TGCGCCAGCAGCCCCCGAATCGGAGCTGAGCAGTTCTTC.

This clonotype was counted at least ten times. The chain couples TRBV11-2 to TRBJ2-7; 10 positions agree with TRBD2. Germline CDR1 is SGHAT and CDR2 is FQNNGV. This CDR3 region has 18 residues. The junction had 9 bases not matched to a gene; V was cut back by 1 base and J by 0 bases. The CDR3 is CASSLVGLAGASSYEQYF. CDR3 nucleotides: TGTGCCAGCAGCTTAGTCGGTCTAGCGGGGGCCAGCTCCTACGAGCAGTACTTC.

Ten or more counts support this clonotype. The chain joins TRBV20-1 to TRBJ1-5; 11 bases line up with TRBD1. V dropped 3 bases and J dropped 4; count of bases not matched to a gene: 2. Germline CDR1 reads DFQATT; CDR2 reads SNEGSKA (reference sequence). The CDR3 contains 14 residues. In DNA form, the CDR3 reads TGCAGTGCTAGTGGGACAGGGGGTAATCAGCCCCAGCATTTT. Its translation is CSASGTGGNQPQHF.

The gene calls are TRBV18 and TRBJ2-5; D unresolved. The V end lost 0 bases, the J end lost 2 bases, and 10 bases lay between the germline ends. Germline CDR1 reads KGHSH; CDR2 reads LQKENI. CDR3 length equals 15 residues. Here the CDR3 DNA reads TGTGCCAGCTCACCACCGGCAGGAACGCAAGAGACCCAGTACTTC. Residues: CASSPPAGTQETQYF.

This clonotype appeared many times. The genes are TRBV29-1 and TRBJ2-1; possible D gene TRBD2, 7 bases. Germline V gives CDR1 SQVTM, CDR2 ANQGSEA. Trimming stripped 6 bases from V and 3 bases from J, with 15 bases between. This CDR3 has 14 amino acids. For the CDR3, the DNA is TGCAGCGTACTAAGGGGGGGTGGCTACAATGAGCAGTTCTTC. Its protein is CSVLRGGGYNEQFF.

This clonotype showed up just a few times. The chain's CDR3 is CSAGRVSGNTIYF. Here the CDR3 DNA reads TGCAGTGCTGGCAGGGTCTCTGGAAACACCATATATTTT. The chain joins TRBV20-1 to TRBJ1-3; tentative D call: TRBD1 (5 bases). The CDR3 spans 13 residues. The germline V gene encodes CDR1 DFQATT and CDR2 SNEGSKA (reference sequence). V was trimmed by 5 bases and J by 0 bases, leaving 8 bases between them.

The chain recombines TRBV29-1 with TRBJ2-3; D tentatively reads TRBD1 or TRBD2 (5 bases each). V shed 8 bases and J shed 6 bases, with 15 bases lying between them. The CDR3 length is 12 residues. Germline V lookup: CDR1 SQVTM, CDR2 ANQGSEA. CDR3 region: CSLATGADTQYF. For the CDR3, the DNA is TGCAGCCTCGCCACCGGGGCGGATACGCAGTATTTT.

This clonotype was observed at least ten times. This chain uses TRBV7-8 with TRBJ1-3; D may be TRBD1 (5 bases). Trimming removed 0 bases from V and 4 bases from J, with 13 bases in between. Germline V CDR1 and CDR2: SGHVS, FQNEAQ. The CDR3 extends over 16 amino acids. CDR3 residues: CASSLAVNRPGNTIYF. In DNA, the CDR3 is TGTGCCAGCAGCTTAGCAGTGAACAGGCCCGGAAACACCATATATTTT.

This clonotype turned up a few times. The chain is built from TRBV7-6 and TRBJ1-3, with 7 bases matching TRBD1. The CDR3 extends over 15 amino acids. Germline CDR1 and CDR2: SGHVS and FNYEAQ. V was clipped by 4 bases and J by 4 bases; unmatched bases: 7. CDR3 amino acids: CASSSTGMSGNTIYF. CDR3 nucleotides: TGTGCCAGCAGCTCGACAGGGATGAGCGGAAACACCATATATTTT. The full variable domain, its missing parts supplied by reference TRBV7-6 and TRBJ1-3, is GAGVSQSPRYKVTKRGQDVALRCDPISGHVSLYWYRQALGQGPEFLTYFNYEAQQDKSGLPNDRFSAERPEGSISTLTIQRTEQRDSAMYRCASSSTGMSGNTIYFGEGSWLTVV.

In its sample, this clonotype was seen many times. The CDR3 reads CASSSSSYNEQFF. The CDR3 region has the DNA TGTGCCAGCAGCTCCAGCTCCTACAATGAGCAGTTCTTC. This rearrangement joins TRBV7-2 to TRBJ2-1; no firm D call. CDR3 length: 13 amino acids. The V and J ends lost 4 bases and 0 bases respectively, with 4 bases between them. Germline values: CDR1 SGHTA, CDR2 FQGNSA.

This clonotype was recorded many times. The CDR3: CASSPRTGGTEAFF. CDR3 in DNA: TGTGCCAGCTCGCCGAGGACAGGGGGAACTGAAGCTTTCTTT. The rearrangement joins TRBV18 to TRBJ1-1, with 10 bases fitting TRBD1. Germline assignment: CDR1 KGHSH and CDR2 LQKENI. The CDR3 extends over 14 amino acids. The ends lost 6 bases at V and 5 bases at J; junction bases unmatched: 6.

This clonotype was picked up a small number of times. The chain links TRBV29-1 to TRBJ1-1; TRBD1 aligns across 8 bases. Germline V CDR1 and CDR2: SQVTM, ANQGSEA. This CDR3 spans 13 amino acids. The ends lost 7 bases at V and 3 bases at J; junction bases unmatched: 7. The CDR3 region has the DNA TGCAGCGCCCAGGGGGCTTGGGACACTGAAGCTTTCTTT. It is translated as CSAQGAWDTEAFF.

This clonotype was counted between two and nine times. J is TRBJ2-7 and V is TRBV10-3, with D perhaps TRBD1 (6 bases). The CDR3 totals 18 residues. The ends were cut back, 3 bases at V and 0 bases at J, with 21 bases in the middle. The germline V gene encodes CDR1 ENHRY and CDR2 SYGVKD. The CDR3 DNA is TGTGCCATCAGTGACCCGAATGGGGTACAGGGTAGCTCCTACGAGCAGTACTTC. This sequence encodes CAISDPNGVQGSSYEQYF.

This clonotype appeared many times. The chain combines TRBV2 with TRBJ2-7; 11 bases line up with TRBD2. The V segment lost 4 bases and the J segment 0 bases; nucleotides outside the gene matches: 8. This CDR3 comprises 17 residues. Germline-derived CDR1 and CDR2 are SNHLY and FYNNEI. This CDR3 is CASSGLAGLHRSYEQYF. The CDR3 DNA follows: TGTGCCAGCAGTGGACTAGCGGGACTTCACCGCTCCTACGAGCAGTACTTC. Complete variable domain (other parts from reference TRBV2 and TRBJ2-7): EPEVTQTPSHQVTQMGQEVILRCVPISNHLYFYWYRQILGQKVEFLVSFYNNEISEKSEIFDDQFSVERPDGSNFTLKIRSTKLEDSAMYFCASSGLAGLHRSYEQYFGPGTRLTVT.